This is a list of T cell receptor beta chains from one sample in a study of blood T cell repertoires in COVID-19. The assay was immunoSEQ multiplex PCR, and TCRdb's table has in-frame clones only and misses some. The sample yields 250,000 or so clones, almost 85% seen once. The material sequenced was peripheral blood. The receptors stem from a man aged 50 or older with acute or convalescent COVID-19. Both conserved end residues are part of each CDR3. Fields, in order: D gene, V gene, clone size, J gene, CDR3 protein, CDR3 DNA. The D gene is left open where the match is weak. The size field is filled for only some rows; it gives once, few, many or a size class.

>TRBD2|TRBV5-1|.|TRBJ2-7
CASSGTSGISEQYF
TGCGCCAGCAGCGGAACTAGCGGGATAAGCGAGCAGTACTTC
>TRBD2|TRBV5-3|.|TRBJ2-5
CARSHGLAGQETQYF
TGTGCCAGAAGCCACGGACTAGCGGGACAAGAGACCCAGTACTTC
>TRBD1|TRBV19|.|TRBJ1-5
CASSPTGGAQPQHF
TGTGCCAGTAGCCCAACAGGGGGCGCACAGCCCCAGCATTTT
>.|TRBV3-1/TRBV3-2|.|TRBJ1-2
CASSQELAGDGYTF
TGTGCCAGCAGCCAAGAATTGGCAGGGGATGGCTACACCTTC
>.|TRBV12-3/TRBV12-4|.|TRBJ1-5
CASSLRIGGPQHF
TGTGCCAGCAGTTTACGTATTGGCGGGCCCCAGCATTTT
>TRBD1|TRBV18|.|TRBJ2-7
CASSPLGGPYEQYF
TGTGCCAGCTCACCACTAGGGGGCCCCTACGAGCAGTACTTC
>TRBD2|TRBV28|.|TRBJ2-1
CASSPTIAGDYNEQFF
TGTGCCAGCAGTCCTACCATAGCGGGAGACTACAATGAGCAGTTCTTC
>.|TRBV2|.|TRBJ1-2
CASREGLDGYTF
TGTGCCAGTAGGGAGGGGCTGGATGGCTACACCTTC
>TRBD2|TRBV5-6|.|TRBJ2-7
CASTLALAGVHEQYF
TGTGCCAGCACCCTGGCGCTAGCGGGAGTTCACGAGCAGTACTTC
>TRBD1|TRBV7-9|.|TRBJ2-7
CASSPRQGNPYEQYF
TGTGCCAGCAGCCCTCGACAGGGCAACCCCTACGAGCAGTACTTC
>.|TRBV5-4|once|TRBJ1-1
CASSFNGVNTEAFF
TGTGCCAGCAGCTTCAACGGGGTGAACACTGAAGCTTTCTTT
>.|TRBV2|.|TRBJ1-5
CASRREYSNQPQHF
TGTGCCAGCCGCCGAGAGTATAGCAATCAGCCCCAGCATTTT
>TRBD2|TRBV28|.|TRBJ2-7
CASSLLAGHYEQYF
TGTGCCAGCAGTCTCCTAGCGGGTCATTACGAGCAGTACTTC
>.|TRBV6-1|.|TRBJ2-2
CASRERGGGQTNTGELFF
TGTGCCAGCAGGGAAAGGGGGGGAGGGCAGACGAACACCGGGGAGCTGTTTTTT
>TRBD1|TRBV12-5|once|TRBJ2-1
CASGPGQGTYNEQFF
TGTGCTAGTGGCCCGGGACAGGGGACGTACAATGAGCAGTTCTTC
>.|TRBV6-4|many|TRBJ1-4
CASSDSISGKLFF
TGTGCCAGCAGTGACTCAATTAGCGGAAAACTGTTTTTT
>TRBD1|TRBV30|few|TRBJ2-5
CAWSVRRTGGETQYF
TGTGCCTGGAGTGTACGGAGGACAGGGGGAGAGACCCAGTACTTC